This entry features one TCR beta chain sequence. Its antigen is unknown. The entry originates in a study of T cells and Merkel cell carcinoma outcomes. Findings of the study overall: In Merkel cell carcinoma, repertoire and T-cell density reportedly predicted outcomes.

The protocol was immunoSEQ multiplex PCR, while the TCRdb copy is restricted to in-frame clones and leaves out a portion. The sample contains more than 800 clones, 90% of which appear only once. The J segment lost 2 bases and the V segment lost 6 bases, leaving 5 bases of the junction unmatched. Germline V gene sequence: CDR1 MNHEY, CDR2 SMNVEV (reference sequence). CDR3 length: 14 residues. Sequences were obtained from tumor tissue from Merkel cell carcinoma. This TCR derives from a human donor with Merkel cell carcinoma. V usage is TRBV27 and J usage is TRBJ2-5, with 8 bases lining up with TRBD1. This CDR3 reads CASSRTGIQETQYF. In nucleotides, the CDR3 is TGTGCCAGCAGCCGGACAGGGATACAAGAGACCCAGTACTTC.